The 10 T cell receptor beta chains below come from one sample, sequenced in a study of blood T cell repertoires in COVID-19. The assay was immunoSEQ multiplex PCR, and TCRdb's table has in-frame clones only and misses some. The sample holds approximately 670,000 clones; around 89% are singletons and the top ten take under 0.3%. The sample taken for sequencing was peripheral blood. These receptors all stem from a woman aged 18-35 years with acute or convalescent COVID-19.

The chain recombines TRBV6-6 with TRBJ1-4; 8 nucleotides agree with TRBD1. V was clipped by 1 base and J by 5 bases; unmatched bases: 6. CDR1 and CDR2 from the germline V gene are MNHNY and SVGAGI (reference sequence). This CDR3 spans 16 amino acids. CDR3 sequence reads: CASSYFGQGGNEKLFF. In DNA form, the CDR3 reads TGTGCCAGCAGTTACTTTGGACAGGGAGGGAATGAAAAACTGTTTTTT.

The CDR3 reads CASSPRLNPLNQPQHF. CDR3 bases: TGTGCCAGCAGTCCAAGACTGAACCCGCTCAATCAGCCCCAGCATTTT. V and J are TRBV5-8 and TRBJ1-5; D unresolved. CDR3 length equals 16 residues. Looked up from germline, CDR1 is SGHTS and CDR2 is YDEGEE. V dropped 5 bases and J dropped 3 bases, with 18 bases sitting between them.

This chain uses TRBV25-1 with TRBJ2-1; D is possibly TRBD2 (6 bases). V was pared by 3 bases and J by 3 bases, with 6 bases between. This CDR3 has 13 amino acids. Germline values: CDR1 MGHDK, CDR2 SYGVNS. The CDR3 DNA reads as TGTGCCAGCAGTGAGACTAGCTACAATGAGCAGTTCTTC. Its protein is CASSETSYNEQFF.

This CDR3 reads CASSQGRITSYEQYF. DNA for the CDR3: TGCGCCAGCAGCCAAGGGAGAATTACCTCCTACGAGCAGTACTTC. V usage is TRBV4-1 and J usage is TRBJ2-7, with D unresolved. Trimming stripped 1 base from V and 0 bases from J, with 10 bases between. Per the germline V gene, CDR1 is MGHRA and CDR2 is YSYEKL. The CDR3 runs to 15 residues.

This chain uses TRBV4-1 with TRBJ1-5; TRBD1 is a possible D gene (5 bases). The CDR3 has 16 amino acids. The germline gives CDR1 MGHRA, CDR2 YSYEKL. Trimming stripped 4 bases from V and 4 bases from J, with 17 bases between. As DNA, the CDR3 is TGCGCCAGCAGCCCCACCCCCGGGTCAGGGAATCAGCCCCAGCATTTT. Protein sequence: CASSPTPGSGNQPQHF.

CDR3 region: CATSDPDRVGDTQYF. The CDR3 DNA reads TGTGCCACCAGTGACCCCGACAGGGTGGGGGATACGCAGTATTTT. The V and J genes are TRBV24-1 and TRBJ2-3; TRBD1 aligns across 7 bases. There are 15 residues in the CDR3. After removal of 4 bases from V and 6 bases from J, the junction contained 9 bases not matched to a gene. From germline, CDR1 is KGHDR and CDR2 SFDVKD.

The CDR3 nucleotides read TGTGCCATCAGTGAGTCAGGGGAGGGGACTGAAGCTTTCTTT. Its protein is CAISESGEGTEAFF. This sequence joins TRBV10-3 and TRBJ1-1; maybe TRBD1 (5 bases). V was pared by 0 bases and J by 5 bases, with 10 bases between. Germline assignment: CDR1 ENHRY and CDR2 SYGVKD. The CDR3 length is 14 residues.

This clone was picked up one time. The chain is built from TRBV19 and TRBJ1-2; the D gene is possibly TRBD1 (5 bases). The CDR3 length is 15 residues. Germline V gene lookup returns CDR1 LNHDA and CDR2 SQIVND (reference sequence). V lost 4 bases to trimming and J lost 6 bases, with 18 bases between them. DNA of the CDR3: TGTGCCAGTAGTACTCGCAGCAGGGCGGTTGATGGCTACACCTTC. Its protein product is CASSTRSRAVDGYTF. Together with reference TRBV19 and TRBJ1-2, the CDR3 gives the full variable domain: DGGITQSPKYLFRKEGQNVTLSCEQNLNHDAMYWYRQDPGQGLRLIYYSQIVNDFQKGDIAEGYSVSREKKESFPLTVTSAQKNPTAFYLCASSTRSRAVDGYTFGSGTRLTVV.

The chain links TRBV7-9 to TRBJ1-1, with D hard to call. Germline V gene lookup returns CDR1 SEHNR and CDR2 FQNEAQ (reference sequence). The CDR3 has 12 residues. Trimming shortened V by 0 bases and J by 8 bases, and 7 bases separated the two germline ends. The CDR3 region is CASSLAAQEAFF. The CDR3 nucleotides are TGTGCCAGCAGCTTAGCGGCCCAAGAAGCTTTCTTT.

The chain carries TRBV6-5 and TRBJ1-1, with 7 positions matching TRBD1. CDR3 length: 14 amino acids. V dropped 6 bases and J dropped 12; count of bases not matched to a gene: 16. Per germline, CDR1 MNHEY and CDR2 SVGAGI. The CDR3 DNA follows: TGTGCCAGCAGGCTTGACAGGGAAGGACCCCCTACTTTCTTT. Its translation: CASRLDREGPPTFF.